The clone carrying this TCR beta chain occurred once. Those enrolled, adults aged roughly 18 to 95 years, came from fewer than 25 US areas. Participant reports of clinical history set cohort assignment. The data derive from a study of blood T cell repertoires in COVID-19. Libraries were prepared by immunoSEQ multiplex PCR; TCRdb keeps only in-frame clonotypes and omits some of them. This sample carries about 250,000 clones, approximately 90% of them seen once, and the ten largest clones take over 2%. The CDR3 totals 13 residues. Germline CDR1 reads MDHEN; CDR2 reads SYDVKM. Trimming left V 5 bases short and J 5 bases short, with 12 bases between.

The receptor's source is a woman between 18 and 29 years old who had recovered from COVID-19. The rearrangement links TRBV28 to TRBJ1-2; D not resolved. Sequencing was performed on PBMCs or T cells enriched from blood (not recorded which). The CDR3 reads CASSTNPKYGYTF. The CDR3 DNA reads TGTGCCAGCAGTACAAACCCCAAATATGGCTACACCTTC.